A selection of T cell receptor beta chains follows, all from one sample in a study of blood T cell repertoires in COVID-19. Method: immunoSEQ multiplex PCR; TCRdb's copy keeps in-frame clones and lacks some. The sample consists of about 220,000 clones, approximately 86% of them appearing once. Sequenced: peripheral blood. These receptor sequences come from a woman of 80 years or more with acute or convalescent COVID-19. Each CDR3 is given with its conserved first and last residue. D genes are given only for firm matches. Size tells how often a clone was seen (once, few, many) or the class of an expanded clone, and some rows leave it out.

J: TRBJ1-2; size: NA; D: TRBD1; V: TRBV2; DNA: TGTGCCAGCTCCGGGACAGCATATGGCTACACCTTC; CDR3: CASSGTAYGYTF
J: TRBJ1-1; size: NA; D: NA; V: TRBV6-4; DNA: TGTGCCAGCAGTGCACAGGGTGGGAACACTGAAGCTTTCTTT; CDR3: CASSAQGGNTEAFF
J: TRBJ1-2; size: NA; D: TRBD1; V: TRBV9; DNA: TGTGCCAGCAGCGTAGAGGGGCAGGGGGCAGGTGGCTACACCTTC; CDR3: CASSVEGQGAGGYTF
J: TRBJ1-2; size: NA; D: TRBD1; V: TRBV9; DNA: TGTGCCAGCAGCGTAGGCCTAGATGGACAGGGAGAGGCTCCTAACTATGGCTACACCTTC; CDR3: CASSVGLDGQGEAPNYGYTF
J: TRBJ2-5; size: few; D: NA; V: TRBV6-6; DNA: TGTGCCAGCAGCACAGTAGAGACCCAGTACTTC; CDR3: CASSTVETQYF
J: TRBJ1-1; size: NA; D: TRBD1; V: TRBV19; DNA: TGTGCCAGTAGTATCTTGACAGGGGATAGGGGGACTGAAGCTTTCTTT; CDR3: CASSILTGDRGTEAFF
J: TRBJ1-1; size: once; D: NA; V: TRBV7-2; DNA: TGTGCCAGCAGCTTAGACGGGACACCTGACACTGAAGCTTTCTTT; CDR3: CASSLDGTPDTEAFF
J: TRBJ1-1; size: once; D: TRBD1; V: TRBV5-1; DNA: TGCGCCAGCAGCTTCCGGACAGGGGAGAACACTGAAGCTTTCTTT; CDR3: CASSFRTGENTEAFF
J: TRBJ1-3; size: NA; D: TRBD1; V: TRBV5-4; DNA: TGTGCCAGCAGCTATGACAGGGCGGCCTCTGGAAACACCATATATTTT; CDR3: CASSYDRAASGNTIYF
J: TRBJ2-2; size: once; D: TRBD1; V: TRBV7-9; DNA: TGTGCCAGCAGCCCTCGGACAGGGAGGAACACCGGGGAGCTGTTTTTT; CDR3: CASSPRTGRNTGELFF
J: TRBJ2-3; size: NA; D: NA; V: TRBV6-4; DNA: TGTGCCAGCAGTGACCTTGAGGGGGCAGATACGCAGTATTTT; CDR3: CASSDLEGADTQYF
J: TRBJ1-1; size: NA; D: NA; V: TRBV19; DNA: TGTGCCAGTAGTGCCGGGGGGGGATATTGGGACACTGAAGCTTTCTTT; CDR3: CASSAGGGYWDTEAFF
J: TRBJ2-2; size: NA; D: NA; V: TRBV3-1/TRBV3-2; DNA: TGTGCCAGCAGCCTCCCCATCGGGGAGCTGTTTTTT; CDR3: CASSLPIGELFF
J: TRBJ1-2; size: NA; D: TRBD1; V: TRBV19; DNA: TGTGCCAGTCTGGCAGGGGGAACGACGTCCTATGGCTACACCTTC; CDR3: CASLAGGTTSYGYTF
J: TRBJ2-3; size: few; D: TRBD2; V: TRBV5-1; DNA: TGCGCCAGCAGCTTGGGACTAGCGGGGGACACAGATACGCAGTATTTT; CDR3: CASSLGLAGDTDTQYF
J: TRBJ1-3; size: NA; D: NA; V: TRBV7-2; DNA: TGTGCCAGCAGCTTAGATTGGGTACAGGGAAACACCATATATTTT; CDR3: CASSLDWVQGNTIYF
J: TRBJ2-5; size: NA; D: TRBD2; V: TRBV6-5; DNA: TGTGCCAGCACCCCGGCAGCGGGGGGGGCGACCCAGTACTTC; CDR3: CASTPAAGGATQYF
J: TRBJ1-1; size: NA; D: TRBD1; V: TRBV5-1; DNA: TGCGCCAGCAGGGGGACAGTGAACACTGAAGCTTTCTTT; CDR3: CASRGTVNTEAFF
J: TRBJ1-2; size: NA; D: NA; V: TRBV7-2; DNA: TGTGCCAGCAGCTTAGGAGGCCAAATTAAAGGCTACACCTTC; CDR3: CASSLGGQIKGYTF
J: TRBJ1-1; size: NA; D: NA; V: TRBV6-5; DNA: TGTGCCAGCAGGGAGAATGGTGGTGGGACTGAAGCTTTCTTT; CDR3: CASRENGGGTEAFF
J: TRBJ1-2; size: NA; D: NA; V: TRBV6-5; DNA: TGTGCCAGCAGTTACTCGGAGAAGAACGCCTTTTATGGCTACACCTTC; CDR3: CASSYSEKNAFYGYTF
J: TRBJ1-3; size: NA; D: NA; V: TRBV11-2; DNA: TGTGCCAGCAGCTCCCCCAGGGGCTCTGGAAACACCATATATTTT; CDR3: CASSSPRGSGNTIYF
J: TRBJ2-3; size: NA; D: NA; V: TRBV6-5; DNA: TGTGCCAGCAGCTCCACAGATACGCAGTATTTT; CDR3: CASSSTDTQYF
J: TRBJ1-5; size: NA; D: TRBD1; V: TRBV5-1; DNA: TGCGCCAGCAGCCCGGGACAGGCCCCTAATCAGCCCCAGCATTTT; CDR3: CASSPGQAPNQPQHF
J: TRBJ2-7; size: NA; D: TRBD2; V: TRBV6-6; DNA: TGTGCCAGCAGGGTAGGACTAGCGGGGGGGCTAGAGCAGTACTTC; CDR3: CASRVGLAGGLEQYF
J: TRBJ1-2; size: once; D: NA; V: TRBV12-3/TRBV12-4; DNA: TGTGCCGGTCTGGGGGGTCCTAACTATGGCTACACCTTC; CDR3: CAGLGGPNYGYTF
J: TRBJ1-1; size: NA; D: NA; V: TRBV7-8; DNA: TGTGCCAGCAGCCCACAGGGTTGGGTGAACACTGAAGCTTTCTTT; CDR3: CASSPQGWVNTEAFF